The T cell receptor (beta chain) described here comes from a study of cytomegalovirus exposure and HLA in healthy donors. PCR primers comprised 60 Vbeta and 13 Jbeta primers. Produced via immunoSEQ multiplex PCR; TCRdb's table is partial and in-frame only. The sample lists approximately 160,000 clones; around 67% were seen once. V was clipped by 7 bases and J by 4 bases, with 12 bases between them. The CDR3 length is 12 residues. In germline, CDR1 is SGDLS, CDR2 YYNGEE. V is TRBV9 and J is TRBJ2-7, with D possibly TRBD1 on 7 matching bases. The sequence derives from a woman aged 18-29 years in good health and CMV-seropositive. Sequencing input: PBMCs. CDR3 nucleotides: TGTGCCAGCGGACAGGAGGGATACGAGCAGTACTTC. Translating gives CASGQEGYEQYF. The full variable domain, its missing parts supplied by reference TRBV9 and TRBJ2-7, is DSGVTQTPKHLITATGQRVTLRCSPRSGDLSVYWYQQSLDQGLQFLIQYYNGEERAKGNILERFSAQQFPDLHSELNLSSLELGDSALYFCASGQEGYEQYFGPGTRLTVT.